Shown below are 6 T cell receptor beta chains from a single sample sequenced in a study of post-analysis software for immune sequencing data. These receptors are not linked to any known antigen. General study results and limits: Elevated frequency relative to controls characterized several TRBV segments in patients, TRBV5-6, TRBV5-1 and TRBV20-1 among them.

Prepared libraries of TCR beta cDNA carried unique molecular identifiers. MiXCR, run by TCRdb on the PCR reads, gives a single entry per CDR3 protein. The sample lists about 260,000 distinct CDR3 sequences, 35% to 45% occurring once. Sequenced input: blood. These receptors came from a girl between 10 and 17 years old with multiple sclerosis.

A few counts support this clonotype. The junction departs from germline at one end; a sequencing error may be responsible. The V and J genes are TRBV20-1 and TRBJ2-5; no firm D call. Germline V gene sequence: CDR1 DFQATT, CDR2 SNEGSKA (reference sequence). This CDR3 contains 12 residues. Written as DNA, the CDR3 is TGCAGTGCTGGAGATCTACGGGAGACCCAGTACTTC. Its translation is CSAGDLRETQYF.

Many counts were recorded for this clonotype. The gene calls are TRBV29-1 and TRBJ1-4; 8 positions match TRBD1. CDR3 length: 14 amino acids. Germline CDR1 is SQVTM and CDR2 is ANQGSEA. The V segment lost 4 bases and the J segment 2 bases; nucleotides outside the gene matches: 3. As DNA, the CDR3 is TGCAGCGTTGGGAGGACAGGGACTAATGAAAAACTGTTTTTT. Translation gives CSVGRTGTNEKLFF.

This clonotype was found many times. The chain employs TRBV2 and TRBJ2-5; 15 positions agree with TRBD2. The J segment lost 4 bases and the V segment lost 7 bases, leaving 7 bases of the junction unmatched. The CDR3 covers 16 residues. The germline V gene has CDR1 SNHLY and CDR2 FYNNEI. The CDR3 is CASTRTSGGGLETQYF. The CDR3 DNA reads as TGTGCCAGCACCAGGACTAGCGGGGGGGGTCTAGAGACCCAGTACTTC. The whole variable domain, filled in from reference TRBV2 and TRBJ2-5, reads EPEVTQTPSHQVTQMGQEVILRCVPISNHLYFYWYRQILGQKVEFLVSFYNNEISEKSEIFDDQFSVERPDGSNFTLKIRSTKLEDSAMYFCASTRTSGGGLETQYFGPGTRLLVL.

A word on this clonotype: Relative to the germline gene, one junction end is altered; a read error may explain this. The chain recombines TRBV18 with TRBJ2-1, with 12 bases matching TRBD2. The germline gives CDR1 KGHSH, CDR2 LQKENI. The CDR3 is 15 amino acids. The CDR3 is CAGSRTSGKNNEQFF. CDR3 sequence (DNA): TGTGCCGGCTCACGGACTAGCGGGAAGAACAATGAGCAGTTCTTC.

This clonotype was counted at least ten times. The chain combines TRBV5-1 with TRBJ2-6; D call uncertain. This CDR3 is built from 16 residues. Germline CDR1 is SGHRS and CDR2 is YFSETQ. Trimming removed 3 bases at V and 0 bases at J, with 10 bases between. The CDR3 region is CASSSRGSSGANVLTF. The CDR3 region has the DNA TGCGCCAGCAGCTCCAGAGGTTCCTCTGGGGCCAACGTCCTGACTTTC.

The chain combines TRBV7-2 with TRBJ1-1; D might be TRBD1 (5 bases). The germline CDR1 and CDR2 sequences are SGHTA and FQGNSA. CDR3 size: 15 residues. V gave up 1 base and J gave up 0 bases, with 9 bases separating them. CDR3 DNA: TGTGCCAGCAGCTTAGTGGGACTCCTGAACACTGAAGCTTTCTTT. This encodes CASSLVGLLNTEAFF.